The entry that follows covers one T cell receptor beta chain sequence. Data came from immunoSEQ multiplex PCR; TCRdb stores just in-frame clones and leaves some out. The sample shows about 140,000 clones, approximately 90% of them seen only once. Trimming cost V 5 bases and J 7 bases, with 9 bases left between them. This CDR3 region has 13 residues. This record belongs to a study of T cell responses to AZD1222 COVID-19 vaccine. This TCR was sampled from an adult who received the AZD1222 COVID-19 vaccine. This sequence joins TRBV12-3 or TRBV12-4 and TRBJ1-6; D perhaps matches TRBD1 (5 bases). The sequencing here drew on peripheral blood, taken 28 days after the second AZD1222 dose. Here the CDR3 reads CASSTGTNSPLHF. Here the CDR3 DNA reads TGTGCCAGCAGTACCGGGACGAATTCACCCCTCCACTTT.